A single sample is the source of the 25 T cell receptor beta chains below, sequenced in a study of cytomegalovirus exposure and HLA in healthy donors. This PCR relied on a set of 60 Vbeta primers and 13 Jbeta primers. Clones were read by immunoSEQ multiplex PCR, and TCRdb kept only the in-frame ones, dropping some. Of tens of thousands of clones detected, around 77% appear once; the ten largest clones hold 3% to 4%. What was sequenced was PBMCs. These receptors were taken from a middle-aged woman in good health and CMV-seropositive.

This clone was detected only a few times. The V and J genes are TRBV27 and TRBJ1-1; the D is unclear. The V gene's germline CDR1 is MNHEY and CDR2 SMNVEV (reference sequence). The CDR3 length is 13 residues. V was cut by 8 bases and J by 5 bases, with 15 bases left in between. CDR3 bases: TGTGCCAGCGGTTGGGGAGTTGGGACTGAAGCTTTCTTT. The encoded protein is CASGWGVGTEAFF.

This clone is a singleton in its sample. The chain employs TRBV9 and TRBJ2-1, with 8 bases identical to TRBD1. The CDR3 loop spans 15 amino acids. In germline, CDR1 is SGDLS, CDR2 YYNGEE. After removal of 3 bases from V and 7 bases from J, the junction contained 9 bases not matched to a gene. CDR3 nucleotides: TGTGCCAGCAGCGACCGACAGGGGTCCGGGAATGAGCAGTTCTTC. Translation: CASSDRQGSGNEQFF.

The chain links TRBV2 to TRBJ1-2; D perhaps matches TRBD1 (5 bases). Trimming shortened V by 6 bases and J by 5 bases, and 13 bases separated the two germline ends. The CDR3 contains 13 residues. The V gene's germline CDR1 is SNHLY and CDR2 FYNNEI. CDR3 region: CASRDDSWYGYTF. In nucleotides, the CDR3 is TGTGCCAGCAGAGACGACAGTTGGTATGGCTACACCTTC. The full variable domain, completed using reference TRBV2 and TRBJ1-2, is EPEVTQTPSHQVTQMGQEVILRCVPISNHLYFYWYRQILGQKVEFLVSFYNNEISEKSEIFDDQFSVERPDGSNFTLKIRSTKLEDSAMYFCASRDDSWYGYTFGSGTRLTVV.

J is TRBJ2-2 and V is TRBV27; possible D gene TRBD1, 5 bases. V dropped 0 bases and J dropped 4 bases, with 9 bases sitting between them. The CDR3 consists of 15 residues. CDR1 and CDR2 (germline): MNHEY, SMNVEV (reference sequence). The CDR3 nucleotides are TGTGCCAGCAGTTTATCAACAGGAATCACCGGGGAGCTGTTTTTT. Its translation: CASSLSTGITGELFF.

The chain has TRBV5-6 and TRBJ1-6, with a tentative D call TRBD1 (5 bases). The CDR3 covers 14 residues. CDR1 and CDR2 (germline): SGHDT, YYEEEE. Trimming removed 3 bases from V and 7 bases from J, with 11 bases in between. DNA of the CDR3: TGTGCCAGCAGCTCCGGGACTAAGAATTCACCCCTCCACTTT. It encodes CASSSGTKNSPLHF.

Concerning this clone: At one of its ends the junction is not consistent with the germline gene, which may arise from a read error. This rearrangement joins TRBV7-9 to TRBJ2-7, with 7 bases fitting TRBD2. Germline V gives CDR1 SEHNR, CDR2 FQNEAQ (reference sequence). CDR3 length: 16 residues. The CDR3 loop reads CSSSSGSTSSFYEQYF. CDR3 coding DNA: TGTTCCAGCAGCTCCGGGTCGACTAGCTCGTTCTACGAGCAGTACTTC.

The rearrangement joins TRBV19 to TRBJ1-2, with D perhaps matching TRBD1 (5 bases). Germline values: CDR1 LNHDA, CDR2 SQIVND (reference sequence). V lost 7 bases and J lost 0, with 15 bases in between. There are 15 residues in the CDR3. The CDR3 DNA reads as TGTGCCAGTATTGATCCAGGGCCCTCTAACTATGGCTACACCTTC. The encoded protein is CASIDPGPSNYGYTF.

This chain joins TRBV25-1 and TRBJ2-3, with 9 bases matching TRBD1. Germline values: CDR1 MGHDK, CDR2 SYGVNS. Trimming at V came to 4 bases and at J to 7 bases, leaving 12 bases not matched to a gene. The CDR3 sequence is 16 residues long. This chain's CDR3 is CASSVGQGSPRNTQYF. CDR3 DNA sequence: TGTGCCAGCAGTGTGGGACAGGGATCTCCACGCAATACGCAGTATTTT. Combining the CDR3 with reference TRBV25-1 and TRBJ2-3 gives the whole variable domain EADIYQTPRYLVIGTGKKITLECSQTMGHDKMYWYQQDPGMELHLIHYSYGVNSTEKGDLSSESTVSRIRTEHFPLTLESARPSHTSQYLCASSVGQGSPRNTQYFGPGTRLTVL.

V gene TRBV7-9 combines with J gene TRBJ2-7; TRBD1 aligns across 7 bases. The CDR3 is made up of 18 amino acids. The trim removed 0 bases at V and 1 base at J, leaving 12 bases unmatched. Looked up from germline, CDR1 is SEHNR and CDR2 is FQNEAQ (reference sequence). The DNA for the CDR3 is TGTGCCAGCAGCTTAGCCGCGGGCATCCAGACAGGGTCCTACGAGCAGTACTTC. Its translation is CASSLAAGIQTGSYEQYF.

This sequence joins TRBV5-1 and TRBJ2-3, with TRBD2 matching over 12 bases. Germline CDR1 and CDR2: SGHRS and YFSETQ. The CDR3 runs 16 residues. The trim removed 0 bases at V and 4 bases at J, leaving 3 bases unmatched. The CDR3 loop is CASSLAPSGGADTQYF. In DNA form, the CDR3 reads TGCGCCAGCAGCTTGGCTCCTAGCGGGGGGGCAGATACGCAGTATTTT.

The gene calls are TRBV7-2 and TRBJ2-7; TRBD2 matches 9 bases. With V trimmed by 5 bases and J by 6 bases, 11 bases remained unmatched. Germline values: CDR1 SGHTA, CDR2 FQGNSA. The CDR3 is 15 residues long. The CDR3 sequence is CASSPGGGGAPEQYF. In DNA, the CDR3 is TGTGCCAGCAGCCCAGGCGGCGGGGGGGCCCCCGAGCAGTACTTC.

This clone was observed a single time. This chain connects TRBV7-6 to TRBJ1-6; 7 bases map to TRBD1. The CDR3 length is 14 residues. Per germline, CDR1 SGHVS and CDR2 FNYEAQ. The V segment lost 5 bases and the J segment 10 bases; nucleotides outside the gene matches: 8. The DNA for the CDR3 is TGTGCCAGCAGCGATACGACAGGGCGGTCACCCCTCCACTTT. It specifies CASSDTTGRSPLHF.

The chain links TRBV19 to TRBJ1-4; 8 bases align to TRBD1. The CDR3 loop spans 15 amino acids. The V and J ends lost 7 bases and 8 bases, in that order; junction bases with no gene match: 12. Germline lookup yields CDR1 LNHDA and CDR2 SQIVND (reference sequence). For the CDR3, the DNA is TGTGCCAGTACCGCCCGACAGGGGAGTAACGAAAAACTGTTTTTT. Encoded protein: CASTARQGSNEKLFF. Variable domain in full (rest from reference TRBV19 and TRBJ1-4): DGGITQSPKYLFRKEGQNVTLSCEQNLNHDAMYWYRQDPGQGLRLIYYSQIVNDFQKGDIAEGYSVSREKKESFPLTVTSAQKNPTAFYLCASTARQGSNEKLFFGSGTQLSVL.

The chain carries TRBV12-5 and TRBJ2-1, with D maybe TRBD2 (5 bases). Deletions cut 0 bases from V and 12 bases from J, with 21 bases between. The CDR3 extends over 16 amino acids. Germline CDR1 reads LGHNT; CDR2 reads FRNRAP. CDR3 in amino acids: CASGLVPVDSPRGQFF. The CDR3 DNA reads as TGTGCTAGTGGTTTGGTACCGGTGGACTCCCCCCGTGGGCAGTTCTTC.

The CDR3 loop is CATTHSEWETQYF. CDR3 nucleotide sequence: TGTGCCACCACCCACAGTGAGTGGGAGACCCAGTACTTC. The V gene is TRBV6-1, the J gene TRBJ2-5; D is unresolved. The CDR3 extends over 13 amino acids. Germline CDR1 and CDR2: MNHNS and SASEGT. With 10 bases removed from V and 5 bases from J, the gap between germline ends came to 17 bases.

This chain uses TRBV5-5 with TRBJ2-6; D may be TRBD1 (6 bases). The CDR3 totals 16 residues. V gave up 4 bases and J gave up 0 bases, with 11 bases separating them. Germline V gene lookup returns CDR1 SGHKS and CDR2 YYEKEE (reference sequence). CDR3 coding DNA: TGTGCCAGCAGCGAGGGACACCTCTCTGGGGCCAACGTCCTGACTTTC. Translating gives CASSEGHLSGANVLTF.

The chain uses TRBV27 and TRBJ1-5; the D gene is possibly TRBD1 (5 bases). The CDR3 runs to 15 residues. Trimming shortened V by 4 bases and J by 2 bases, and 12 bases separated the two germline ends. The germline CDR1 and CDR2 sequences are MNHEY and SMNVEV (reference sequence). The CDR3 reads CASSSQGWGNQPQHF. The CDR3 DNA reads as TGTGCCAGCAGTTCCCAGGGATGGGGCAATCAGCCCCAGCATTTT.

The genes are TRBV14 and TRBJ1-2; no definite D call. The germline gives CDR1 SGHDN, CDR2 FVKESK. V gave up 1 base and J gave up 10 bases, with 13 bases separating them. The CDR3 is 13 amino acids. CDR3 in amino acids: CASSQGIRGYYTF. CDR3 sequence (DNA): TGTGCCAGCAGCCAAGGGATTCGGGGATACTACACCTTC.

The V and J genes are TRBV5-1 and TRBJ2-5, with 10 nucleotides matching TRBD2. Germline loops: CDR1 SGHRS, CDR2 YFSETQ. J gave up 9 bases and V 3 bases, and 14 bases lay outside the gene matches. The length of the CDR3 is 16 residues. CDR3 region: CASSSRPSGGDTAQYF. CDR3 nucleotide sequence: TGCGCCAGCAGCTCTAGGCCCAGCGGGGGGGATACGGCCCAGTACTTC.

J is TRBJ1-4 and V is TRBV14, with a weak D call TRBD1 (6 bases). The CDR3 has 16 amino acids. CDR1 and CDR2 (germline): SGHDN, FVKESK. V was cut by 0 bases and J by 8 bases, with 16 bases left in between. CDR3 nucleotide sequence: TGTGCCAGCAGCCAAGATTCCAGGCAGGGGCGCGAAAAACTGTTTTTT. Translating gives CASSQDSRQGREKLFF.

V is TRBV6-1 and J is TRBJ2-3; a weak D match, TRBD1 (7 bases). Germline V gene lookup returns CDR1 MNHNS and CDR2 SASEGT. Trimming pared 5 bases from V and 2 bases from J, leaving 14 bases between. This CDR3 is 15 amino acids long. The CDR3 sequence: CASSRRGPSTDTQYF. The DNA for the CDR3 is TGTGCCAGCAGTAGGAGGGGGCCCTCCACAGATACGCAGTATTTT.

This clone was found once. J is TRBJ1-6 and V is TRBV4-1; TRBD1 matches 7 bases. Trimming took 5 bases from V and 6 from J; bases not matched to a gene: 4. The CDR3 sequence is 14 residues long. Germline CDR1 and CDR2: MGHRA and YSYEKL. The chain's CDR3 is CASSLDRANSPLHF. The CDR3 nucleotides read TGCGCCAGCAGCTTAGACAGGGCTAATTCACCCCTCCACTTT.

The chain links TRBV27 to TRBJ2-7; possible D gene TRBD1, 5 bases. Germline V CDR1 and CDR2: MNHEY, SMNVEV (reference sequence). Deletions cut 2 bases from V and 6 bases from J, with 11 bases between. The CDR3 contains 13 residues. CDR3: CASSLGAGFEQYF. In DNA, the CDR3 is TGTGCCAGCAGTTTAGGGGCAGGGTTCGAGCAGTACTTC.

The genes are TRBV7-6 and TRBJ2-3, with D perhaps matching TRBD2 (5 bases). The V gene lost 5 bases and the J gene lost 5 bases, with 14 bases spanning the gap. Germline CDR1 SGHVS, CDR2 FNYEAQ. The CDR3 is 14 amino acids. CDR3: CASSLTRAGDTQYF. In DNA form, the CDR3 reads TGTGCCAGCAGCCTCACACGGGCGGGAGATACGCAGTATTTT. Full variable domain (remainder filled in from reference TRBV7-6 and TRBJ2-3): GAGVSQSPRYKVTKRGQDVALRCDPISGHVSLYWYRQALGQGPEFLTYFNYEAQQDKSGLPNDRFSAERPEGSISTLTIQRTEQRDSAMYRCASSLTRAGDTQYFGPGTRLTVL.

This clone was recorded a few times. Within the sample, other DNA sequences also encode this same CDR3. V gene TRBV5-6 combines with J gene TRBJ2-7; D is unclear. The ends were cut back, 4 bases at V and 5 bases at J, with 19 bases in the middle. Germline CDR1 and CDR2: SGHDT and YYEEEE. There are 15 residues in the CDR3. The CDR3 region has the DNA TGTGCCAGCAGCCCGGAGCGTAGATCCCCCAACGAGCAGTACTTC. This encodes CASSPERRSPNEQYF.